Shown below are 9 T cell receptor beta chains from a single sample sequenced in a study of response to subunit inactivated influenza vaccine. TCRdb analysed the RT-PCR reads with MiXCR anew, one entry per CDR3 protein. The sample holds more than 600,000 distinct CDR3 sequences; around a sixth are singletons and the top ten take under 13%. The starting material was PBMCs from blood, obtained more than 4 days after vaccination. The receptors were sampled from a man between 45 and 60 years old who received an inactivated influenza vaccine.

There are many counts of this clonotype. CDR3 loop: CASRSTGGYGYTF. Written as DNA, the CDR3 is TGTGCCAGCAGATCTACAGGGGGCTATGGCTACACCTTC. V and J are TRBV6-2 or TRBV6-3 and TRBJ1-2, with TRBD1 matching 8 bases. The CDR3 contains 13 residues. The junction had 4 bases not matched to a gene; V was cut back by 6 bases and J by 4 bases. Germline V lookup: CDR1 MNHEY, CDR2 SVGEGT.

This clonotype was counted at least ten times. This rearrangement joins TRBV5-5 to TRBJ2-3; D not resolved. The CDR3 length is 13 residues. Germline loops: CDR1 SGHKS, CDR2 YYEKEE (reference sequence). Trimming removed 2 bases from V and 6 bases from J, with 10 bases in between. In nucleotides, the CDR3 is TGTGCCAGCAGCTTCTCATTTTCGGATACGCAGTATTTT. It specifies CASSFSFSDTQYF.

The gene calls are TRBV27 and TRBJ1-2, with 7 positions matching TRBD1. Germline trimming cut 8 bases from V and 7 bases from J; bases unmatched to any gene: 19. CDR1 and CDR2 (germline): MNHEY, SMNVEV (reference sequence). There are 16 residues in the CDR3. The CDR3 coding sequence is TGTGCCAGCGGGGTAATGTTCCCGACAGGGATCCTTGGCTACACCTTC. Its protein is CASGVMFPTGILGYTF.

V usage is TRBV4-3 and J usage is TRBJ1-4; tentative D call: TRBD1 (6 bases). The CDR3 contains 15 residues. CDR1 is LGHNA and CDR2 is YSLEER in the germline V gene. The V and J ends lost 3 bases and 2 bases respectively, with 10 bases between them. The CDR3 region has the DNA TGCGCCAGCAGCCAGTACAGGGCTACTAATGAAAAACTGTTTTTT. This sequence encodes CASSQYRATNEKLFF.

There are a few counts of this clonotype. The V and J genes are TRBV30 and TRBJ2-1; 8 nucleotides agree with TRBD1. This CDR3 contains 14 residues. Germline assignment: CDR1 GTSNPN and CDR2 SVGIG (reference sequence). V lost 1 base and J lost 2; bases outside the gene matches: 1. The CDR3 sequence is CAWSGRGPYNEQFF. In nucleotides, the CDR3 is TGTGCCTGGAGTGGCAGGGGGCCCTACAATGAGCAGTTCTTC.

The chain uses TRBV4-3 and TRBJ2-3; D perhaps matches TRBD2 (6 bases). Germline assignment: CDR1 LGHNA and CDR2 YSLEER. V lost 0 bases and J 3 bases, leaving 10 bases between the germline ends. CDR3 length equals 15 residues. This CDR3 is CASSQEGGGTDTQYF. The CDR3 coding sequence is TGCGCCAGCAGCCAAGAGGGTGGGGGGACAGATACGCAGTATTTT.

This clonotype was recorded a few times. The J gene is TRBJ2-3, the V gene TRBV11-2; D is perhaps TRBD1 or TRBD2 (6 bases each). The CDR3 length is 15 residues. The germline V and J ends were trimmed by 1 base and 2 bases, with 10 bases remaining between them. Germline-derived CDR1 and CDR2 are SGHAT and FQNNGV. CDR3 sequence: CASSLVRGPTDTQYF. The CDR3 region has the DNA TGTGCCAGCAGCTTAGTCCGGGGGCCCACAGATACGCAGTATTTT.

This clonotype was recorded a few times. The chain joins TRBV7-9 to TRBJ1-2; maybe TRBD1 (5 bases). This CDR3 is 14 amino acids long. V lost 2 bases and J lost 5, with 12 bases in between. The germline V gene encodes CDR1 SEHNR and CDR2 FQNEAQ (reference sequence). In DNA, the CDR3 is TGTGCCAGCAGCTTAACCGGGACCCCGTATGGCTACACCTTC. Translation gives CASSLTGTPYGYTF. The full variable domain, completed using reference TRBV7-9 and TRBJ1-2, is DTGVSQNPRHKITKRGQNVTFRCDPISEHNRLYWYRQTLGQGPEFLTYFQNEAQLEKSRLLSDRFSAERPKGSFSTLEIQRTEQGDSAMYLCASSLTGTPYGYTFGSGTRLTVV.

J is TRBJ2-4 and V is TRBV2; possibly TRBD1 for D (6 bases). CDR1 and CDR2 from the germline V gene are SNHLY and FYNNEI. The CDR3 is 13 amino acids. V was pared by 3 bases and J by 12 bases, with 15 bases between. The CDR3 sequence is CASSEEQGGSQYF. CDR3 nucleotide sequence: TGTGCCAGCAGTGAGGAACAGGGCGGAAGTCAGTACTTC.